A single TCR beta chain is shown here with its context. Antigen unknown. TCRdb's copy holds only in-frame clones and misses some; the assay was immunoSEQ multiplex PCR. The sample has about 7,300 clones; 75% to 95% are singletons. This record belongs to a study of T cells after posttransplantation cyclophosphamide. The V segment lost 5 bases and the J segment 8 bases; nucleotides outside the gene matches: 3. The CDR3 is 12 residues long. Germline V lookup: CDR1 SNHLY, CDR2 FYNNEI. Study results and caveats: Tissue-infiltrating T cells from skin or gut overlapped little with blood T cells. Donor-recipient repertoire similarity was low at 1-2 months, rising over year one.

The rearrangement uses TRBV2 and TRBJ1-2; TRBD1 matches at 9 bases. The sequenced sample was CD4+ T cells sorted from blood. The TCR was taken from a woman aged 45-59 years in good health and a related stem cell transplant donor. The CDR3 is CASSRDRAGYTF. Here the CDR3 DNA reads TGTGCCAGCAGTAGGGACAGGGCCGGCTACACCTTC. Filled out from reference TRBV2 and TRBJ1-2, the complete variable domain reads EPEVTQTPSHQVTQMGQEVILRCVPISNHLYFYWYRQILGQKVEFLVSFYNNEISEKSEIFDDQFSVERPDGSNFTLKIRSTKLEDSAMYFCASSRDRAGYTFGSGTRLTVV.